Given below is one T cell receptor (beta chain) in context. This record belongs to a study of blood T cell repertoires in COVID-19. As handled by the study authors: The authors estimated nucleated cell counts from reference gene primer amplification. Sequencing used immunoSEQ multiplex PCR; TCRdb keeps in-frame clones, though not all of them. Clonal size and the V and J genes are those of that table, whereas D and trimming came from the DNA. The table has about 220,000 clones, approximately 84% seen once. CDR1 MRHNA and CDR2 SNTAGT come from the germline V gene. The V and J ends lost 8 bases and 4 bases respectively, with 18 bases between them. The CDR3 runs 15 residues.

This chain connects TRBV6-4 to TRBJ2-1; TRBD1 might be the D (5 bases). Sequencing used peripheral blood. This receptor was identified in a woman aged 25 to 45 who had recovered from COVID-19. The CDR3 region has the DNA TGTGCCAGCGCCTCGTTGCAGGGCGAATACAATGAGCAGTTCTTC. The encoded protein is CASASLQGEYNEQFF.